Below, 23 T cell receptor beta chains from the same sample are listed, as sequenced in a study of cytomegalovirus exposure and HLA in healthy donors. 13 Jbeta primers and 60 Vbeta primers were used for the PCR. Produced via immunoSEQ multiplex PCR; TCRdb's table is partial and in-frame only. This table holds 190,000 or so clones, 80% found once. The sequencing sample was made of PBMCs. The receptors were sampled from a boy aged 5-17 years in good health and CMV-seronegative.

The chain joins TRBV7-9 to TRBJ1-4, with TRBD1 as a possible D gene (6 bases). V dropped 4 bases and J dropped 4 bases, with 13 bases sitting between them. CDR3 length: 15 residues. The V gene's germline CDR1 is SEHNR and CDR2 FQNEAQ (reference sequence). The CDR3 region has the DNA TGTGCCAGCAGCTCCAAGGGGGGGGTTAATGAAAAACTGTTTTTT. It is translated as CASSSKGGVNEKLFF.

This rearrangement joins TRBV7-2 to TRBJ2-7, with 7 nucleotides matching TRBD1. This CDR3 contains 15 residues. V lost 4 bases, J lost 5 bases, and 11 bases stayed unmatched. Germline CDR1 is SGHTA and CDR2 is FQGNSA. DNA of the CDR3: TGTGCCAGCAGCTCCGCCGGGACAGTACGCGACGAGCAGTACTTC. This translates into CASSSAGTVRDEQYF. Complete variable domain (other parts from reference TRBV7-2 and TRBJ2-7): GAGVSQSPSNKVTEKGKDVELRCDPISGHTALYWYRQSLGQGLEFLIYFQGNSAPDKSGLPSDRFSAERTGGSVSTLTIQRTQQEDSAVYLCASSSAGTVRDEQYFGPGTRLTVT.

The chain carries TRBV4-3 and TRBJ2-5; the match to TRBD1 covers 10 bases. The CDR3 runs 16 residues. CDR1 and CDR2 from the germline V gene are LGHNA and YSLEER. V shed 5 bases and J 4 bases; nucleotides not matched to a gene: 10. The CDR3 spells CASSITGTGDAETQYF. DNA for the CDR3: TGCGCCAGCAGCATTACCGGGACAGGGGACGCAGAGACCCAGTACTTC.

This clone occurred a few times. The rearrangement joins TRBV10-2 to TRBJ1-2, with 7 bases aligning to TRBD1. This CDR3 has 12 residues. CDR1 WSHSY and CDR2 SAAADI come from the germline V gene. V dropped 6 bases and J dropped 6; count of bases not matched to a gene: 4. The CDR3 region is CASSRGDHGYTF. The CDR3 DNA reads as TGCGCCAGCAGCAGGGGGGACCATGGCTACACCTTC.

V usage is TRBV29-1 and J usage is TRBJ1-3, with TRBD1 identical over 8 bases. The CDR3 totals 15 residues. J lost 0 bases, V lost 1 base, and 2 bases had no gene match. Germline loops: CDR1 SQVTM, CDR2 ANQGSEA. In nucleotides, the CDR3 is TGCAGCGTTGAAGGCACAGGGGGCTCTGGAAACACCATATATTTT. Its protein product is CSVEGTGGSGNTIYF.

The chain employs TRBV5-6 and TRBJ2-2; 10 positions match TRBD1. CDR1 is SGHDT and CDR2 is YYEEEE in the germline V gene. Trimming at V came to 3 bases and at J to 5 bases, leaving 1 base not matched to a gene. The CDR3 has 14 amino acids. In DNA, the CDR3 is TGTGCCAGCAGCTGGACAGGGGGAACCGGGGAGCTGTTTTTT. It specifies CASSWTGGTGELFF. Using reference TRBV5-6 and TRBJ2-2 for the parts outside the CDR3, the full variable domain is DAGVTQSPTHLIKTRGQQVTLRCSPKSGHDTVSWYQQALGQGPQFIFQYYEEEERQRGNFPDRFSGHQFPNYSSELNVNALLLGDSALYLCASSWTGGTGELFFGEGSRLTVL.

This clone was seen just once. The chain recombines TRBV28 with TRBJ1-2; possible D gene TRBD1, 6 bases. Germline V gene data show CDR1 as MDHEN and CDR2 as SYDVKM. V was shortened by 2 bases and J by 7 bases, with 8 bases between the two germline ends. CDR3 length: 12 amino acids. CDR3 DNA: TGTGCCAGCAGTTTACAGGGGATTGGCTACACCTTC. Its protein is CASSLQGIGYTF.

This clone showed up just a few times. CDR3 in amino acids: CASSEGLFRDRFYGYTF. The DNA for the CDR3 is TGTGCCAGCAGCGAGGGGCTGTTCCGGGACAGATTCTATGGCTACACCTTC. This chain uses TRBV9 with TRBJ1-2; 7 bases align to TRBD1. The CDR3 contains 17 residues. CDR1 SGDLS and CDR2 YYNGEE come from the germline V gene. The J segment lost 4 bases and the V segment lost 3 bases, leaving 15 bases of the junction unmatched.

This clone turned up a few times. V gene TRBV5-4 combines with J gene TRBJ2-3; D uncertain. Trimming left V 4 bases short and J 5 bases short, with 17 bases between. CDR3 length: 15 residues. Germline V lookup: CDR1 SGHNT, CDR2 YYREEE (reference sequence). DNA for the CDR3: TGTGCCAGCAGCCGAACAAGTATGCATCAAGATACGCAGTATTTT. This gives the protein CASSRTSMHQDTQYF.

This clone occurred once. The rearrangement uses TRBV11-2 and TRBJ2-1, with a weak D call TRBD2 (5 bases). This CDR3 comprises 15 residues. Germline V gene sequence: CDR1 SGHAT, CDR2 FQNNGV. V was shortened by 0 bases and J by 3 bases, with 9 bases between the two germline ends. The CDR3 region has the DNA TGTGCCAGCAGCTTAGATCCAGCGGACTACAATGAGCAGTTCTTC. As protein: CASSLDPADYNEQFF.

V and J are TRBV27 and TRBJ2-7; a weak D match, TRBD2 (6 bases). Trimming cost V 5 bases and J 2 bases, with 19 bases left between them. From germline, CDR1 is MNHEY and CDR2 SMNVEV (reference sequence). The CDR3 is made up of 16 amino acids. CDR3 sequence: CASSPLFGGSAYEQYF. Here the CDR3 DNA reads TGTGCCAGCAGTCCCCTCTTTGGGGGGAGCGCCTACGAGCAGTACTTC.

This chain links TRBV30 with TRBJ2-5, with D tentatively TRBD2 (5 bases). Germline V CDR1 and CDR2: GTSNPN, SVGIG (reference sequence). There are 15 residues in the CDR3. V dropped 0 bases and J dropped 5 bases, with 16 bases sitting between them. CDR3: CAWSVNSRGRETQYF. The CDR3 DNA reads as TGTGCCTGGAGTGTAAACTCCCGGGGAAGGGAGACCCAGTACTTC.

The chain joins TRBV30 to TRBJ1-2, with 7 bases that match TRBD1. The CDR3 covers 15 residues. Trimming at V came to 0 bases and at J to 1 base, leaving 5 bases not matched to a gene. Germline-derived CDR1 and CDR2 are GTSNPN and SVGIG (reference sequence). As DNA, the CDR3 is TGTGCCTGGAGTGTACCGCGACAGGGTAACTATGGCTACACCTTC. Its translation is CAWSVPRQGNYGYTF.

This clone was counted a few times. The rearrangement links TRBV4-2 to TRBJ2-7, with 12 bases aligning to TRBD2. V was clipped by 0 bases and J by 0 bases; unmatched bases: 12. The V gene's germline CDR1 is LGHNA and CDR2 YNFKEQ. CDR3 length: 20 residues. The CDR3 protein is CASSQDVTGLAGTFSYEQYF. Here the CDR3 DNA reads TGTGCCAGCAGCCAAGATGTGACGGGACTAGCGGGTACCTTCTCCTACGAGCAGTACTTC.

The J gene is TRBJ2-3, the V gene TRBV2; TRBD1 matches at 9 bases. With V trimmed by 7 bases and J by 1 base, 3 bases remained unmatched. This CDR3 has 14 residues. Germline CDR1 and CDR2: SNHLY and FYNNEI. The CDR3 here is CASNRDRGTDTQYF. CDR3 sequence (DNA): TGTGCCAGCAACCGGGACAGGGGCACAGATACGCAGTATTTT.

The chain carries TRBV18 and TRBJ1-4; D might be TRBD1 (5 bases). Germline V gene data show CDR1 as KGHSH and CDR2 as LQKENI. With 3 bases removed from V and 1 base from J, the gap between germline ends came to 9 bases. CDR3 length: 15 amino acids. The CDR3 DNA reads as TGTGCCAGCTCACCGAGACAGTTAACTAATGAAAAACTGTTTTTT. Translated: CASSPRQLTNEKLFF.

V usage is TRBV6-1 and J usage is TRBJ1-3, with 7 bases aligning to TRBD1. The V and J ends lost 2 bases and 0 bases, in that order; junction bases with no gene match: 7. The CDR3 runs to 17 residues. CDR1 MNHNS and CDR2 SASEGT come from the germline V gene. CDR3 loop: CASSEWAGGISGNTIYF. In DNA, the CDR3 is TGTGCCAGCAGTGAATGGGCAGGGGGGATCTCTGGAAACACCATATATTTT.

The chain uses TRBV2 and TRBJ1-6; TRBD1 agrees at 8 bases. The CDR3 is 17 amino acids. The germline CDR1 and CDR2 sequences are SNHLY and FYNNEI. The V gene end was trimmed by 6 bases and the J gene end by 0 bases; junction bases not matched to a gene: 7. CDR3 nucleotide sequence: TGTGCCAGCAGGGACAGGGTCCGAAGCTCCTATAATTCACCCCTCCACTTT. Translated: CASRDRVRSSYNSPLHF.

This chain joins TRBV6-1 and TRBJ1-5; D call uncertain. V was pared by 2 bases and J by 1 base, with 9 bases between. The germline V gene encodes CDR1 MNHNS and CDR2 SASEGT. CDR3 size: 15 residues. The CDR3 coding sequence is TGTGCCAGCAGTGAATCGGCGGGGAGCAATCAGCCCCAGCATTTT. It yields the protein CASSESAGSNQPQHF.

About this clone itself: The junction shows a germline mismatch at one end, possibly a read error. The chain joins TRBV7-9 to TRBJ1-2; no reliable D call. CDR1 and CDR2 (germline): SEHNR, FQNEAQ (reference sequence). The CDR3 contains 15 residues. The CDR3 coding sequence is TGTTCCAGCAGCTGGGAGGACCGCTCTAACTATGGCTACACCTTC. This codes for CSSSWEDRSNYGYTF.

This clone was recorded once. The chain uses TRBV5-5 and TRBJ1-2; no definite D call. The length of the CDR3 is 13 residues. Germline loops: CDR1 SGHKS, CDR2 YYEKEE (reference sequence). V was shortened by 7 bases and J by 0 bases, with 10 bases between the two germline ends. CDR3 coding DNA: TGTGCCAGCGCTGATAGCCCTAACTATGGCTACACCTTC. It encodes CASADSPNYGYTF.

This clone came up once. The V gene is TRBV5-4, the J gene TRBJ2-7; D gene ambiguous. V shed 2 bases and J shed 0 bases, with 21 bases lying between them. Germline V gene sequence: CDR1 SGHNT, CDR2 YYREEE (reference sequence). The CDR3 loop spans 18 amino acids. CDR3 in amino acids: CASSLSYYGRLPSYEQYF. DNA for the CDR3: TGTGCCAGCAGCTTAAGTTATTATGGCCGCTTACCCTCCTACGAGCAGTACTTC.

The CDR3 region has the DNA TGTGCCTGGACACGGGGTGGGGAAAACTATGGCTACACCTTC. Translating it yields CAWTRGGENYGYTF. This chain joins TRBV30 and TRBJ1-2; D gene uncertain. Germline-derived CDR1 and CDR2 are GTSNPN and SVGIG (reference sequence). V shed 4 bases and J shed 2 bases, with 14 bases lying between them. The CDR3 totals 14 residues.